A selection of T cell receptor beta chains follows, all from one sample in a study of regulatory T cells in long-lasting Graves disease. Using its own MiXCR run on the multiplex PCR reads, TCRdb lists one record per CDR3 protein. The data hold approximately 350,000 distinct CDR3 sequences, with 16% observed a single time. This sample also belongs to another study, concerning T cells in Graves' hyperthyroidism and ophthalmopathy.

This sample comprised peripheral blood mononuclear cells (PBMCs), obtained at new diagnosis, from a patient treated with antithyroid drugs. Every receptor here comes from a middle-aged man with Graves disease. CDR3s include the opening cysteine and the closing phenylalanine or tryptophan. A D gene is named only where the DNA matches it firmly. Some rows have no size entry. The others give once, few or many, or a class for an expanded clone.

J gene	V gene	clone size	D gene	CDR3 protein	CDR3 DNA
TRBJ2-5	TRBV7-2	many	TRBD2	CASSFRGGAGGQETQYF	TGTGCCAGCAGCTTCAGGGGAGGGGCGGGGGGGCAGGAGACCCAGTACTTC
TRBJ2-5	TRBV15	many	-	CATRLPGPLGTQYF	TGTGCCACCAGACTGCCCGGGCCCCTGGGGACCCAGTACTTC
TRBJ2-5	TRBV5-1	many	-	CASSLAAGGETQYF	TGCGCCAGCAGCTTGGCGGCAGGAGGGGAGACCCAGTACTTC
TRBJ2-5	TRBV3-1	many	TRBD1	CASSQDRGQVQETQYF	TGTGCCAGCAGCCAAGATCGCGGACAGGTTCAAGAGACCCAGTACTTC
TRBJ1-5	TRBV28	many	-	CASSSTTGTVNQPQHF	TGTGCCAGCAGTTCAACTACAGGGACGGTCAATCAGCCCCAGCATTTT
TRBJ2-3	TRBV6-2/TRBV6-3	-	TRBD2	CASSWTSSGTDTQYF	TGTGCCAGCAGTTGGACTAGCAGTGGCACAGATACGCAGTATTTT
TRBJ1-1	TRBV7-3	many	TRBD1	CASSRPGGLTEAFF	TGTGCCAGCAGCCGACCAGGGGGGCTCACTGAAGCTTTCTTT
TRBJ1-1	TRBV7-2	many	-	CASSPWTDTEAFF	TGTGCCAGCAGCCCTTGGACAGACACTGAAGCTTTCTTT
TRBJ2-7	TRBV28	many	-	CATEGGRTYEQYF	TGTGCCACCGAGGGTGGCAGGACCTACGAGCAGTACTTC
TRBJ2-3	TRBV3-1	-	TRBD2	CASSLGLAGGPTDTQYF	TGTGCCAGCAGCCTAGGACTAGCGGGGGGCCCCACAGATACGCAGTATTTT
TRBJ1-6	TRBV7-8	many	-	CASSLVNRLGSPLHF	TGTGCCAGCAGCTTAGTGAACAGACTCGGCTCACCCCTCCACTTT
TRBJ2-7	TRBV30	many	TRBD1	CAWTPTGGAEQYF	TGTGCCTGGACCCCGACAGGGGGTGCCGAGCAGTACTTC
TRBJ1-1	TRBV20-1	-	-	CSAINWPTGTEAFF	TGCAGTGCTATTAATTGGCCAACGGGCACTGAAGCTTTCTTT
TRBJ1-5	TRBV2	-	TRBD1	CASSEEDRRNQPQHF	TGTGCCAGCAGTGAAGAGGACAGGAGAAATCAGCCCCAGCATTTT
TRBJ2-2	TRBV27	few	TRBD1	CASRHRQGQNTGELFF	TGTGCCAGCAGACACCGACAGGGACAGAACACCGGGGAGCTGTTTTTT
TRBJ1-2	TRBV24-1	few	-	CATSDGTFSYTF	TGTGCCACCAGTGACGGGACATTTAGCTACACCTTC
TRBJ1-6	TRBV7-2	few	-	CASSLGARFNSPLHF	TGTGCCAGCAGCTTAGGGGCCCGGTTTAATTCACCCCTCCACTTT
TRBJ1-1	TRBV7-6	many	-	CASSSNPGVGDTEAFF	TGTGCCAGCAGCTCAAACCCAGGGGTTGGAGACACTGAAGCTTTCTTT
TRBJ2-7	TRBV3-1	few	TRBD2	CASSSARLAGGNSYEQYF	TGTGCCAGCAGCTCCGCCCGGTTAGCGGGGGGCAACTCCTACGAGCAGTACTTC
TRBJ2-3	TRBV5-1	many	TRBD2	CASSLYSGGLRDTQYF	TGTGCCAGCAGCCTCTATAGCGGGGGGCTGAGGGATACGCAGTATTTT
TRBJ2-5	TRBV7-2	many	TRBD2	CASSLASGGAGETQYF	TGTGCCAGCAGCTTAGCTAGCGGGGGGGCCGGGGAGACCCAGTACTTC
TRBJ2-6	TRBV7-2	many	-	CASSLGQIGLGNAGANVLTF	TGTGCCAGCAGCTTAGGACAAATAGGCCTCGGCAACGCTGGGGCCAACGTCCTGACTTTC
TRBJ2-1	TRBV4-2	few	-	CASSQVGAKQFF	TGTGCCAGCAGCCAAGTCGGAGCAAAGCAGTTCTTC
TRBJ1-1	TRBV5-6	-	TRBD1	CASSLPGTGWTEAFF	TGTGCCAGCAGCTTGCCCGGGACAGGGTGGACTGAAGCTTTCTTT
TRBJ2-5	TRBV5-6	many	-	CASSSPTGTQETQYF	TGTGCCAGCAGCTCGCCGACCGGGACCCAAGAGACCCAGTACTTC
TRBJ2-1	TRBV5-1	once	-	CASSPGRDEQFF	TGCGCCAGCAGCCCTGGCCGGGACGAGCAGTTCTTC
TRBJ1-5	TRBV7-2	-	-	CASSLDPRQPQHF	TGTGCCAGCAGCTTAGATCCCCGGCAGCCCCAGCATTTT
TRBJ1-4	TRBV4-3	few	-	CASSQQPGVNEKLFF	TGCGCCAGCAGCCAACAGCCAGGGGTTAATGAAAAACTGTTTTTT
TRBJ1-1	TRBV5-4	many	-	CASSLVAQTYTEAFF	TGTGCCAGCAGCTTGGTCGCACAGACTTACACTGAAGCTTTCTTT
TRBJ1-3	TRBV7-8	-	-	CASSLGASSGNTIYF	TGTGCCAGCAGCCTCGGGGCCAGCTCTGGAAACACCATATATTTT
TRBJ2-3	TRBV5-1	many	TRBD1	CASRVQGFTDTQYF	TGCGCCAGCAGGGTACAGGGGTTCACAGATACGCAGTATTTT
TRBJ1-5	TRBV12-3/TRBV12-4	many	-	CASRRDSNQPQHF	TGTGCCAGCAGACGGGACAGCAATCAGCCCCAGCATTTT
TRBJ2-3	TRBV28	-	-	CAGRSRGPGTDTQYF	TGTGCCGGCAGGTCCCGGGGGCCTGGCACAGATACGCAGTATTTT
TRBJ2-7	TRBV28	-	-	CASSPPAGSYEQYF	TGTGCCAGCAGCCCACCGGCGGGCAGCTACGAGCAGTACTTC
TRBJ2-7	TRBV7-9	many	TRBD1	CASTPTRSGTGTYEQYF	TGTGCCAGCACCCCGACAAGATCCGGGACAGGAACCTACGAGCAGTACTTC
TRBJ1-6	TRBV20-1	-	-	CSASRGRGESPLHF	TGCAGTGCTAGTCGCGGCAGAGGGGAATCACCCCTCCACTTT
TRBJ2-1	TRBV15	-	-	CATSSVGEGSYNEQFF	TGTGCCACCAGCAGCGTAGGAGAAGGCTCCTACAATGAGCAGTTCTTC
TRBJ2-2	TRBV2	many	-	CASSGTVANTGELFF	TGTGCCAGCAGCGGGACTGTCGCGAACACCGGGGAGCTGTTTTTT
TRBJ2-2	TRBV12-3/TRBV12-4	many	-	CASSYGTLNTGELFF	TGTGCCAGCAGCTACGGGACATTGAACACCGGGGAGCTGTTTTTT
TRBJ1-4	TRBV12-3/TRBV12-4	many	-	CASSPGASNEKLFF	TGTGCCAGCAGTCCAGGGGCGTCTAATGAAAAACTGTTTTTT
TRBJ1-2	TRBV18	many	-	CASSEGRNYGYTF	TGTGCCAGCAGTGAGGGCCGAAACTATGGCTACACCTTC
TRBJ2-3	TRBV5-1	many	TRBD2	CASSARLAGGEDTQYF	TGCGCCAGCAGCGCCCGACTAGCGGGGGGCGAAGATACGCAGTATTTT
TRBJ2-1	TRBV20-1	-	-	CSARDPLAAHEQFF	TGCAGTGCTAGAGATCCCTTGGCAGCCCACGAGCAGTTCTTC
TRBJ2-5	TRBV7-6	-	-	CASSRRGEVQTQYF	TGTGCCAGCAGCCGACGCGGGGAAGTTCAGACCCAGTACTTC
TRBJ2-7	TRBV5-4	few	-	CASTPGPETAYEQYF	TGTGCCAGCACACCGGGACCCGAGACAGCCTACGAGCAGTACTTC
TRBJ1-5	TRBV2	many	-	CASRKGVRSNQPQHF	TGTGCCAGCCGGAAGGGGGTTAGGAGCAATCAGCCCCAGCATTTT
TRBJ2-7	TRBV4-1	-	-	CASSQGQGGSYEQYF	TGCGCCAGCAGCCAAGGGCAGGGGGGCTCCTACGAGCAGTACTTC
TRBJ2-3	TRBV2	many	-	CASNRGGTVQETQYF	TGTGCCAGCAACCGCGGTGGGACGGTTCAAGAAACGCAGTATTTT
TRBJ1-5	TRBV20-1	many	-	CSARDLRGRNQPQHF	TGCAGTGCTAGAGATCTGAGGGGCCGCAATCAGCCCCAGCATTTT
TRBJ2-5	TRBV4-3	many	-	CASSQAQGVQETQYF	TGCGCCAGCAGCCAAGCTCAAGGAGTACAAGAGACCCAGTACTTC